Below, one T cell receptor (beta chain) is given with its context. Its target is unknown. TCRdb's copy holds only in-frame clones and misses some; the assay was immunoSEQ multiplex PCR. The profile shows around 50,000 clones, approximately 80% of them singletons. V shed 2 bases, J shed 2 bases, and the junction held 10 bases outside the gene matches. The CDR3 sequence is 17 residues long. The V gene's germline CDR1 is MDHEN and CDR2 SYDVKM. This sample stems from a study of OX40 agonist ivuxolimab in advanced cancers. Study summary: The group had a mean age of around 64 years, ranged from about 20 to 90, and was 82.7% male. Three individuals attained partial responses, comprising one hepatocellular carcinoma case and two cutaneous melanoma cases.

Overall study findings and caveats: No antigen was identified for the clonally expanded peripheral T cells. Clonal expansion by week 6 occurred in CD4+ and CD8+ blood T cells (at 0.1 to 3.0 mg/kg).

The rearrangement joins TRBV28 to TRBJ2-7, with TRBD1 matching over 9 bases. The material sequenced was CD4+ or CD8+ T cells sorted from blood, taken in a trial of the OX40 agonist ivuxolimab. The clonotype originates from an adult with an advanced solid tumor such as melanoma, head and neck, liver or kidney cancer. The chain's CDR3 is CASSLHPDRGFPYEQYF. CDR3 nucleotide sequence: TGTGCCAGCAGTTTACATCCCGACAGGGGGTTCCCCTACGAGCAGTACTTC.